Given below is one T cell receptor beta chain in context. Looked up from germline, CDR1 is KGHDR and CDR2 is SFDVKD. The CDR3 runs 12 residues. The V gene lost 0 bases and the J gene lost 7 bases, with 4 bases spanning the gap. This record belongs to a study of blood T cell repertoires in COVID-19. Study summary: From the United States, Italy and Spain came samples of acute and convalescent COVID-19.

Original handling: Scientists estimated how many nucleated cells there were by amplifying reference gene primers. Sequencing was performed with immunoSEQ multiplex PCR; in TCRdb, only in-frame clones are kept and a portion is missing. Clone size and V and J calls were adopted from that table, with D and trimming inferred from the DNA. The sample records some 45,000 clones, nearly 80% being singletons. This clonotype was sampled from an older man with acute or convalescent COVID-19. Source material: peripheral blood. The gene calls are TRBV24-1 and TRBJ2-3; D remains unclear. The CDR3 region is CATSDLRHTQYF. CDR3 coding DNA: TGTGCCACCAGTGATTTGCGTCATACGCAGTATTTT.